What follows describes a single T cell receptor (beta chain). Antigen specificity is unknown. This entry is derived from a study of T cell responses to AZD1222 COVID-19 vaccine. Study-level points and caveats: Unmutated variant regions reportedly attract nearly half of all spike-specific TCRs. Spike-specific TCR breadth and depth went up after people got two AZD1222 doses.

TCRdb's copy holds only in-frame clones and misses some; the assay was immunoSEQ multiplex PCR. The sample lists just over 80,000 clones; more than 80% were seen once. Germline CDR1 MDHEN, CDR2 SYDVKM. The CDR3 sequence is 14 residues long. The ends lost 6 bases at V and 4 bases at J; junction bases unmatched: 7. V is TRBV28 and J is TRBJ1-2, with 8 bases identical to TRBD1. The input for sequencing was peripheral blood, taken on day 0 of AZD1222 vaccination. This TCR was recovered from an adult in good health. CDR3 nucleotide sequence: TGTGCCAGCAGGGGGACAGGAAGAGTCTATGGCTACACCTTC. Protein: CASRGTGRVYGYTF.